Listed below are T cell receptor beta chains from one sample, sequenced in a study of T cell responses to AZD1222 COVID-19 vaccine. The repertoire was sequenced with immunoSEQ multiplex PCR; TCRdb's copy has only in-frame clones and lacks some. The data contain roughly 60,000 clones, approximately 90% of them singletons. The sample here was peripheral blood, taken on day 0 of AZD1222 vaccination. The receptors here all came from an adult in good health. Both conserved end residues are trimmed from each CDR3.

V gene,J gene,CDR3 protein
TRBV18,TRBJ2-2,ASSTTGLSTGELF
TRBV6-5,TRBJ1-3,ASSYSPDSYGNTIY
TRBV3-1/TRBV3-2,TRBJ2-1,ASSPRAKVYYNEQF
TRBV19,TRBJ1-2,ASSNGQGDGYT
TRBV4-1,TRBJ2-1,ASSQDPGQGAGRNEQF
TRBV30,TRBJ1-1,AWSTGLRTEAF
TRBV5-4,TRBJ1-6,ASSLPGRNNSPLH
TRBV2,TRBJ1-5,ASGTAWGPQH
TRBV7-8,TRBJ2-7,ASSLAQDRDSYEQY
TRBV10-2,TRBJ1-5,ASSEGTGFSFSNQPQH
TRBV7-2,TRBJ2-3,ASSFMTPDTQY
TRBV9,TRBJ1-5,ASSVEGGPQH
TRBV6-2/TRBV6-3,TRBJ2-7,ASSTPGGYEQY
TRBV5-1,TRBJ1-2,ASSPTSEFANYGYT
TRBV7-6,TRBJ2-5,ASSLGQTETQY
TRBV5-5,TRBJ1-5,ASSLDRLSNQPQH
TRBV2,TRBJ2-7,ASRGPTGVRSYEQY
TRBV3-1/TRBV3-2,TRBJ1-5,ASSHPSGGTGTQPQH
TRBV5-5,TRBJ1-3,ASSLVMFSGNTIY
TRBV7-2,TRBJ2-1,ASSLPQYNGQF
TRBV6-5,TRBJ2-6,ASIQGSGANVLT
TRBV5-8,TRBJ2-3,ASSLGTGLAKDTQY
TRBV29-1,TRBJ1-4,SALAGGYEKLF
TRBV5-1,TRBJ2-7,ASSAMGTPTRQY
TRBV30,TRBJ1-4,AWSGDNIASEKLF
TRBV19,TRBJ2-7,ASMAQGFLGEQY
TRBV19,TRBJ1-5,ASSVTGTFTQPQH
TRBV4-1,TRBJ1-4,ASSPGVGGGGEKLF
TRBV7-9,TRBJ1-2,ASSLVNYGYT
TRBV18,TRBJ2-5,ASSPPWDQETQY
TRBV9,TRBJ2-1,ASSGVDEQF
TRBV29-1,TRBJ2-7,SASHIGAGDYEQY
TRBV10-3,TRBJ2-3,AISLGVADTQY
TRBV12-3/TRBV12-4,TRBJ1-1,ASSFTGYTEAF
TRBV4-2,TRBJ1-2,ASSQGQNYGYT
TRBV5-1,TRBJ1-1,ASSLPGTNTEAF
TRBV2,TRBJ1-6,ASSEAGLYNSPLH
TRBV9,TRBJ1-1,ASSVAPNTEAF
TRBV29-1,TRBJ2-3,SVGSSQRDTQY
TRBV5-1,TRBJ1-1,ASSLGPMNTEAF
TRBV25-1,TRBJ1-2,ASSEPGGQGLASGYT
TRBV5-6,TRBJ2-7,ASSRTGYEQY
TRBV5-1,TRBJ2-3,ASSLAGSGGTDTQY
TRBV19,TRBJ1-2,ASSTSPGYT
TRBV5-1,TRBJ1-1,ASSLSGVSEAF
TRBV7-8,TRBJ1-1,ASSPVSNTEAF
TRBV7-8,TRBJ1-6,ASSFISSPLH
TRBV6-5,TRBJ1-1,ASSRTGMTEAF
TRBV6-5,TRBJ2-6,ASRDSHSGANVLT
TRBV18,TRBJ1-1,ASSPPGSGVTEAF
TRBV4-2,TRBJ2-3,ASSTPTSGGARTQY